This paragraph covers one T cell receptor beta chain sequence. The protocol was immunoSEQ multiplex PCR, while the TCRdb copy is restricted to in-frame clones and leaves out a portion. Found here are fewer than 85,000 clones, less than 90% of them singletons; the top ten hold approximately 0.78%. Anyone with autoimmune disease history or systemic immunosuppression was excluded. These data belong to a study of OX40 agonist ivuxolimab in advanced cancers. Trimming removed 1 base at V and 4 bases at J, with 8 bases between. The CDR3 contains 12 residues. Germline lookup yields CDR1 GTSNPN and CDR2 SVGIG (reference sequence).

The chain links TRBV30 to TRBJ2-7, with D possibly TRBD1 on 5 matching bases. The source is an adult with an advanced solid tumor such as melanoma, head and neck, liver or kidney cancer. This sample comprised CD4+ or CD8+ T cells sorted from blood, obtained in a trial of the OX40 agonist ivuxolimab. The CDR3, as DNA: TGTGCCTGGAGTGCCTCAGGGTACGAGCAGTACTTC. Encoded protein: CAWSASGYEQYF.